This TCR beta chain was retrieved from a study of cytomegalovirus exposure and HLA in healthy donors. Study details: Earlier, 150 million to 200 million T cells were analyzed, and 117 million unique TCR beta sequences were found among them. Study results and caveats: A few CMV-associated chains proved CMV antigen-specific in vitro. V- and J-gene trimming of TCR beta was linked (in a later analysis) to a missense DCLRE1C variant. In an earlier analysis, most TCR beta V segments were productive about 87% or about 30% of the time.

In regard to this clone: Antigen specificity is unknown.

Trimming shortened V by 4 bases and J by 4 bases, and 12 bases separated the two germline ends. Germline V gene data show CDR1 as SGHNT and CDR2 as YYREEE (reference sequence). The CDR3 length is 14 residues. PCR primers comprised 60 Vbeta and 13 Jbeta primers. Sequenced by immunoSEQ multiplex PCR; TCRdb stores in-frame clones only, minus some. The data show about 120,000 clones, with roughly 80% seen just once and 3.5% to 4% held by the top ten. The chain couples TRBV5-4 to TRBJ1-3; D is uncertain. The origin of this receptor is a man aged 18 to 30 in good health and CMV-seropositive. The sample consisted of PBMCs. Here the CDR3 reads CASSAPGWGNTIYF. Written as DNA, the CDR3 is TGTGCCAGCAGCGCCCCAGGATGGGGAAACACCATATATTTT.